These T cell receptor delta chains were read from a single sample in a study of gamma-delta chains in newborns, infants, children. TCRdb processed the reads again with the CATT caller. The sample carries about 3,100 delta-chain clones, roughly 48% recorded once. The sequencing input was blood. Receptor source: a child who received the measles vaccine. CDR3s include the opening cysteine and the closing phenylalanine or tryptophan. A D gene is named only where the DNA matches it firmly. The size entry is marked missing in some rows and otherwise reads once, few, many or a size class.

v_gene: TRDV1; abundance: large; d_gene: .; j_gene: TRDJ1; CDR3nt: TGTGCTCTTGGGGAAGCGGACGTGTGTCCCACCGATAAACTCATCTTT; CDR3aa: CALGEADVCPTDKLIF
v_gene: TRDV1; abundance: medium-sized; d_gene: .; j_gene: TRDJ1; CDR3nt: TGTGCTCTTGGGGGCGATACGAACACCGATAAACTCATCTTT; CDR3aa: CALGGDTNTDKLIF
v_gene: TRDV1; abundance: .; d_gene: .; j_gene: TRDJ1; CDR3nt: TGTGCTCTTGGGTTCCAACCTTCCTACTCCTCGCTGGGGGAAATCAAACTCATCTTT; CDR3aa: CALGFQPSYSSLGEIKLIF
v_gene: TRDV1; abundance: .; d_gene: .; j_gene: TRDJ1; CDR3nt: TGTGCTCTTGGGGAGACTACCCTATATGTCAAGTGGGTATACACCGATAAACTCATCTTT; CDR3aa: CALGETTLYVKWVYTDKLIF
v_gene: TRAV29/DV5; abundance: large; d_gene: .; j_gene: TRDJ2; CDR3nt: TGTGCAGCAAGCGCGGTCACCACTTTGACAGCACAACTCTTCTTT; CDR3aa: CAASAVTTLTAQLFF
v_gene: TRDV1; abundance: few; d_gene: TRDD3; j_gene: TRDJ1; CDR3nt: TGTGCTCTCGGGGAACCTTCGTCTGTACTGGGGATTCTGCGCACCGATAAACTCATCTTT; CDR3aa: CALGEPSSVLGILRTDKLIF
v_gene: TRDV1; abundance: few; d_gene: .; j_gene: TRDJ1; CDR3nt: TGTGCTCTTGGGGAACTTCGGGGTTGGGTCCTACCCAGGCTGGGGGCCACCGATAAACTCATCTTT; CDR3aa: CALGELRGWVLPRLGATDKLIF
v_gene: TRDV3; abundance: medium-sized; d_gene: TRDD3; j_gene: TRDJ1; CDR3nt: TGTGCCTCATTACTGGGGGGGTACACCGATAAACTCATCTTT; CDR3aa: CASLLGGYTDKLIF
v_gene: TRDV1; abundance: medium-sized; d_gene: TRDD2; j_gene: TRDJ1; CDR3nt: TGTGCTCTTGGGGAACACCCAATTTCCCTTCCTACAAAGGGTGTCGGTAAACTCATCTTT; CDR3aa: CALGEHPISLPTKGVGKLIF
v_gene: TRDV1; abundance: .; d_gene: .; j_gene: TRDJ1; CDR3nt: TGTGCTCTTGGGGAACTTATCCGATTGGCGGATAAACTCATCTTT; CDR3aa: CALGELIRLADKLIF
v_gene: TRDV3; abundance: large; d_gene: TRDD3; j_gene: TRDJ1; CDR3nt: TGTGCCCCCTCCGGTGGGGGATACCCCGCGTACACCGATAAACTCATCTTT; CDR3aa: CAPSGGGYPAYTDKLIF
v_gene: TRDV1; abundance: .; d_gene: TRDD3; j_gene: TRDJ1; CDR3nt: TGTGCTCTTGGGGAACTCTTGGTCCCTTCTCTCTTTTTTTACTGGGGGGGACCGAAACTCATCTTT; CDR3aa: CALGELLVPSLFFYWGGPKLIF
v_gene: TRDV3; abundance: large; d_gene: TRDD3; j_gene: TRDJ1; CDR3nt: TGTGCCTTCCCGACTGGGGGATCCTACACCGATAAACTCATCTTT; CDR3aa: CAFPTGGSYTDKLIF
v_gene: TRDV1; abundance: large; d_gene: .; j_gene: TRDJ2; CDR3nt: TGTGCTCTTGGGGAACGGGGAGCTACGCGGGATATATTGACAGCACAACTCTTCTTT; CDR3aa: CALGERGATRDILTAQLFF
v_gene: TRDV2; abundance: medium-sized; d_gene: TRDD3; j_gene: TRDJ1; CDR3nt: TGTGCTCTCAACGAGGGGGATACGAAACCCTACAGCTTACACACCGATAAACTCATCTTT; CDR3aa: CALNEGDTKPYSLHTDKLIF
v_gene: TRDV2; abundance: few; d_gene: .; j_gene: TRDJ1; CDR3nt: TGTGCCTGTGACACCGTCAGGAACCACCCCACCCGGGACACCGATAAACTCATCTTT; CDR3aa: CACDTVRNHPTRDTDKLIF
v_gene: TRDV1; abundance: .; d_gene: .; j_gene: TRDJ2; CDR3nt: TGTGCCCTTGGGGAACGTTACAATACAGCACAACTCTTCTTT; CDR3aa: CALGERYNTAQLFF
v_gene: TRDV1; abundance: .; d_gene: TRDD3; j_gene: TRDJ1; CDR3nt: TGTGCTCTCCCGCTACGCGGGGGATTACAGTACACCGATAAACTCATCTTT; CDR3aa: CALPLRGGLQYTDKLIF
v_gene: TRDV3; abundance: large; d_gene: .; j_gene: TRDJ1; CDR3nt: TGTGCCTTTTCCTTTTCTGGATTGGGCGATAAACTCATCTTT; CDR3aa: CAFSFSGLGDKLIF
v_gene: TRDV1; abundance: few; d_gene: TRDD3; j_gene: TRDJ1; CDR3nt: TGTGCTCTTGGGGATCCCTTGGGGGTTTACTGGGGGATACGCACCAACACCGATAAACTCATCTTT; CDR3aa: CALGDPLGVYWGIRTNTDKLIF
v_gene: TRDV3; abundance: medium-sized; d_gene: TRDD3; j_gene: TRDJ1; CDR3nt: TGTGCCTTCAAATCGTACGCCTACTGGGGGAGAACCGATAAACTCATCTTT; CDR3aa: CAFKSYAYWGRTDKLIF
v_gene: TRDV1; abundance: large; d_gene: TRDD3; j_gene: TRDJ1; CDR3nt: TGTGCTCTTGGGGAAAATCCTCGGCACTGGGGGATTCCCCAGTACACCGATAAACTCATCTTT; CDR3aa: CALGENPRHWGIPQYTDKLIF
v_gene: TRDV1; abundance: medium-sized; d_gene: .; j_gene: TRDJ1; CDR3nt: TGTGCTCTTGGGGAAATAATAGGAAGAGGGATACTCTTCCTCCATTCGGGGGACACCGATAAACTCATCTTT; CDR3aa: CALGEIIGRGILFLHSGDTDKLIF
v_gene: TRDV1; abundance: medium-sized; d_gene: TRDD3; j_gene: TRDJ1; CDR3nt: TGTGCTCTTGGGGACCCGGGACTGGGGGATACGTGTAAGGCTTACACCGATAAACTCATCTTT; CDR3aa: CALGDPGLGDTCKAYTDKLIF
v_gene: TRDV2; abundance: medium-sized; d_gene: TRDD3; j_gene: TRDJ1; CDR3nt: TGTGCCTGTGACACCGTTGTACTGGGGGATAAGCTCATCTTT; CDR3aa: CACDTVVLGDKLIF
v_gene: TRDV2; abundance: medium-sized; d_gene: TRDD3; j_gene: TRDJ1; CDR3nt: TGTGCCTGTGACAAACGCTCTGGGGGATACAACACCGATAAACTCATCTTT; CDR3aa: CACDKRSGGYNTDKLIF
v_gene: TRDV1; abundance: medium-sized; d_gene: TRDD3; j_gene: TRDJ3; CDR3nt: TGTGCTCTTGCGTACGTCTCCCCTTCCTCCTATTTACTGGGGGAGAGGGGTTCCTGGGACACCCGACAGATGTTTTTC; CDR3aa: CALAYVSPSSYLLGERGSWDTRQMFF
v_gene: TRDV1; abundance: medium-sized; d_gene: TRDD2; j_gene: TRDJ1; CDR3nt: TGTGCCCTTGGGTATGGGCCTTCCTACTCCGTAACCACCGATAAACTCATCTTT; CDR3aa: CALGYGPSYSVTTDKLIF
v_gene: TRDV1; abundance: .; d_gene: TRDD3; j_gene: TRDJ1; CDR3nt: TGTGCTCTTGGGGATTACCCCCCGGGCGACTGGGGGATGGGGTACACCGATAAACTCATCTTT; CDR3aa: CALGDYPPGDWGMGYTDKLIF
v_gene: TRDV1; abundance: medium-sized; d_gene: TRDD3; j_gene: TRDJ1; CDR3nt: TGTGCTCTACGTTGCCTACTGGGGGATTATGGCGGGGACGACACCGATAAACTCATCTTT; CDR3aa: CALRCLLGDYGGDDTDKLIF
v_gene: TRDV2; abundance: medium-sized; d_gene: TRDD3; j_gene: TRDJ3; CDR3nt: TGTGCCTGTGACGACGTACTGGGGGAGAGCTCCTGGGACACCCGACAGATGTTTTTC; CDR3aa: CACDDVLGESSWDTRQMFF
v_gene: TRDV1; abundance: medium-sized; d_gene: TRDD3; j_gene: TRDJ1; CDR3nt: TGTGCTCTTGGGGAAGGCAAGGACCTACTGGGGGTCACCGATAAACTCATCTTT; CDR3aa: CALGEGKDLLGVTDKLIF
v_gene: TRDV2; abundance: medium-sized; d_gene: TRDD3; j_gene: TRDJ3; CDR3nt: TGTGCCTGTGACACCGCTCGTACTGGGGGTCCTATGAGCTCCTGGGACACCCGACAGATGTTTTTC; CDR3aa: CACDTARTGGPMSSWDTRQMFF
v_gene: TRDV3; abundance: large; d_gene: .; j_gene: TRDJ1; CDR3nt: TGTGCCTCAGGTTTCGTTCCGGATACCCTCACCGATAAACTCATCTTT; CDR3aa: CASGFVPDTLTDKLIF
v_gene: TRDV2; abundance: medium-sized; d_gene: TRDD3; j_gene: TRDJ3; CDR3nt: TGTGCCTGTGACACCGTACTGGGGGAGAGCTCCTGGGACACCCGACAGATGTTTTTC; CDR3aa: CACDTVLGESSWDTRQMFF
v_gene: TRDV2; abundance: .; d_gene: TRDD3; j_gene: TRDJ1; CDR3nt: TGTGCCTGTGACACTTCCCCATGGGTTGGGGGATTCCCCGGATTGTACACCGATAAACTCATCTTT; CDR3aa: CACDTSPWVGGFPGLYTDKLIF
v_gene: TRDV1; abundance: medium-sized; d_gene: TRDD2; j_gene: TRDJ1; CDR3nt: TGTGCTCTTGGGGAGACCTTATTCCTACGTAGGGCCGGGGCCTACTACACCGATAAACTCATCTTT; CDR3aa: CALGETLFLRRAGAYYTDKLIF
v_gene: TRDV2; abundance: medium-sized; d_gene: .; j_gene: TRDJ1; CDR3nt: TGTGCCTGTGACACCGTGGATACTAGTTACACTGATGCCGATAAACTCATCTTT; CDR3aa: CACDTVDTSYTDADKLIF
v_gene: TRDV2; abundance: .; d_gene: TRDD3; j_gene: TRDJ3; CDR3nt: TGTGCCTGTGACACATTACTGGGGGATACGCCGAGCTCCTGGGACACCCGACAGATGTTTTTC; CDR3aa: CACDTLLGDTPSSWDTRQMFF
v_gene: TRDV1; abundance: hyperexpanded; d_gene: TRDD3; j_gene: TRDJ1; CDR3nt: TGTGCTCTTGGACCACAGAGGTGGGGGATTGTCGTTGGAACCGATAAACTCATCTTT; CDR3aa: CALGPQRWGIVVGTDKLIF
v_gene: TRDV1; abundance: .; d_gene: TRDD3; j_gene: TRDJ1; CDR3nt: TGCTCTGGGGAACCTTCGTCTGTACTGGGGATTCTGCGCACCGATAAACTCATCTTT; CDR3aa: CSGEPSSVLGILRTDKLIF
v_gene: TRDV1; abundance: medium-sized; d_gene: TRDD3; j_gene: TRDJ1; CDR3nt: TGTGCTCTTGGGAACTCCATCATAAGGGGATACCCCGATAAACTCATCTTT; CDR3aa: CALGNSIIRGYPDKLIF
v_gene: TRDV1; abundance: few; d_gene: .; j_gene: TRDJ1; CDR3nt: TGTGCTCTTGGGGAAATATCGGGCCTTCCTAAGTTATCTTTTACTGGGGACCAAAACGATAAACTCATCTTT; CDR3aa: CALGEISGLPKLSFTGDQNDKLIF
v_gene: TRDV1; abundance: medium-sized; d_gene: .; j_gene: TRDJ1; CDR3nt: TGTGCTCTTGGGGAGGGCTGGCCCTACGCCGGGGTAAACCCCAGGGATAAACTCATCTTT; CDR3aa: CALGEGWPYAGVNPRDKLIF
v_gene: TRDV1; abundance: .; d_gene: .; j_gene: TRDJ1; CDR3nt: TGTGCTCTTGGGGAAAAGGTAACCGGTACCGATAAACTCATCTTT; CDR3aa: CALGEKVTGTDKLIF
v_gene: TRDV2; abundance: once; d_gene: .; j_gene: TRDJ1; CDR3nt: TGTGCCTGTGACACCGTGTCCTCACCCGTTCCGACCCTCCGTCCTTACTTCGCTACCGATAAACTCATCTTT; CDR3aa: CACDTVSSPVPTLRPYFATDKLIF
v_gene: TRDV1; abundance: medium-sized; d_gene: TRDD3; j_gene: TRDJ1; CDR3nt: TGTGCTCTTGGGGAACTCGGGCCTTCTTGCCCACTGGGGGCTTTGTACACCGATAAACTCATCTTT; CDR3aa: CALGELGPSCPLGALYTDKLIF
v_gene: TRDV3; abundance: .; d_gene: TRDD3; j_gene: TRDJ1; CDR3nt: TGTGCCTGTCGGGGGATACGCGGGCACAGCAATAAACTCATCTTT; CDR3aa: CACRGIRGHSNKLIF
v_gene: TRDV2; abundance: medium-sized; d_gene: TRDD3; j_gene: TRDJ3; CDR3nt: TGTGCCTGTGACGTACTGGGGGATTGGGACACCCGACAGATGTTTTTC; CDR3aa: CACDVLGDWDTRQMFF
v_gene: TRDV2; abundance: medium-sized; d_gene: TRDD3; j_gene: TRDJ2; CDR3nt: TGTGCCTGTGACCGGGTGGTGGGGGATAGTTCAGCTTTGACAGCACAACTCTTCTTT; CDR3aa: CACDRVVGDSSALTAQLFF